The 9 T cell receptor beta chains presented below share a single source sample, sequenced in a study of OX40 agonist ivuxolimab in advanced cancers. Measured with immunoSEQ multiplex PCR; TCRdb has only the in-frame clones, and not every one. This table has 80,000 to 100,000 clones, around 88% appearing once. The specimen comprised CD4+ or CD8+ T cells sorted from blood, sampled in a trial of the OX40 agonist ivuxolimab. The receptors stem from an adult with an advanced solid tumor such as melanoma, head and neck, liver or kidney cancer.

This rearrangement joins TRBV2 to TRBJ2-2, with unresolved D. Germline V lookup: CDR1 SNHLY, CDR2 FYNNEI. V lost 7 bases, J lost 6 bases, and 15 bases lay in between. The CDR3 contains 14 residues. This chain's CDR3 is CASNLWASAGELFF. CDR3 bases: TGTGCCAGCAACCTTTGGGCCTCGGCCGGGGAGCTGTTTTTT.

This clone has just a few counts. This chain joins TRBV2 and TRBJ2-3; D is ambiguous. Looked up from germline, CDR1 is SNHLY and CDR2 is FYNNEI. CDR3 length: 16 residues. The V end lost 10 bases, the J end lost 0 bases, and 20 bases lay between the germline ends. The CDR3 is CATVSRSASSTDTQYF. As DNA, the CDR3 is TGTGCCACCGTCTCAAGGTCAGCATCTAGCACAGATACGCAGTATTTT. Full variable domain (outside the CDR3, taken from reference TRBV2 and TRBJ2-3): EPEVTQTPSHQVTQMGQEVILRCVPISNHLYFYWYRQILGQKVEFLVSFYNNEISEKSEIFDDQFSVERPDGSNFTLKIRSTKLEDSAMYFCATVSRSASSTDTQYFGPGTRLTVL.

The CDR3, as DNA: TGCGCCAGCAGCCAAGGTGGGGGGGCCAGAGAGACCCAGTACTTC. Translation gives CASSQGGGARETQYF. The V and J genes are TRBV4-1 and TRBJ2-5, with D possibly being TRBD2 (7 bases). CDR3 length: 15 amino acids. From germline, CDR1 is MGHRA and CDR2 YSYEKL. The V end was cut by 1 base, the J end by 4 bases, with 13 bases between.

This clone was observed a single time. The chain links TRBV4-1 to TRBJ2-2; TRBD2 matches at 8 bases. CDR1 is MGHRA and CDR2 is YSYEKL in the germline V gene. Trimming cost V 3 bases and J 8 bases; bases outside gene matches: 20. The CDR3 totals 19 residues. CDR3 nucleotides: TGCGCCAGCAGCCAGGGGGATGGGAAGGGACTAGTGGGTTCTGGGGAGCTGTTTTTT. It encodes CASSQGDGKGLVGSGELFF.

This clone is a singleton in its sample. The rearrangement uses TRBV30 and TRBJ2-7, with 7 bases that match TRBD1. With V trimmed by 0 bases and J by 7 bases, 6 bases remained unmatched. This CDR3 is 13 amino acids long. Germline V gene data show CDR1 as GTSNPN and CDR2 as SVGIG (reference sequence). The CDR3 bases are TGTGCCTGGAGTGTACGGACAGGTCGTGAGCAGTACTTC. Translation gives CAWSVRTGREQYF.

The chain is built from TRBV6-5 and TRBJ2-5, with 10 bases lining up with TRBD2. The CDR3 is made up of 15 amino acids. Germline values: CDR1 MNHEY, CDR2 SVGAGI. The V segment lost 6 bases and the J segment 5 bases; nucleotides outside the gene matches: 9. The CDR3 DNA reads as TGTGCCAGCAGCCCCGGACTAGCGGTCCGGGAGACCCAGTACTTC. Protein: CASSPGLAVRETQYF.

The chain combines TRBV11-2 with TRBJ2-1; D ambiguous. Deletions cut 8 bases from V and 2 bases from J, with 10 bases between. Looked up from germline, CDR1 is SGHAT and CDR2 is FQNNGV. The length of the CDR3 is 13 residues. CDR3 sequence: CASSVVAYNEQFF. The CDR3 DNA is TGTGCCAGCTCAGTGGTCGCCTACAATGAGCAGTTCTTC.

Here the CDR3 DNA reads TGTGCCACCGAAAGAGGGGACCCCGCCTACAATGAGCAGTTCTTC. This codes for CATERGDPAYNEQFF. The chain has TRBV6-6 and TRBJ2-1, with D possibly called TRBD1 or TRBD2 (5 bases each). This CDR3 is built from 15 residues. With 10 bases removed from V and 2 bases from J, the gap between germline ends came to 18 bases. Germline V gives CDR1 MNHNY, CDR2 SVGAGI (reference sequence).

This clone was observed once. This sequence joins TRBV28 and TRBJ1-4; D is ambiguous. V dropped 2 bases and J dropped 8 bases, with 12 bases sitting between them. CDR3 length: 14 residues. Germline CDR1 and CDR2: MDHEN and SYDVKM. The CDR3 nucleotides are TGTGCCAGCAGTTTAAGAGGGCAGCGGGAAAAACTGTTTTTT. Its translation: CASSLRGQREKLFF.